What follows is one T cell receptor (beta chain) and its context. What it binds is not known. This specimen comes from a study of cytomegalovirus exposure and HLA in healthy donors. Study-wide points: CMV antigen specificity of a few CMV-associated chains was confirmed in vitro.

Clones were read by immunoSEQ multiplex PCR, and TCRdb kept only the in-frame ones, dropping some. The sample includes more than 45,000 clones, roughly nine tenths of them seen just once. V dropped 6 bases and J dropped 5 bases, with 16 bases sitting between them. The CDR3 runs 14 residues. The germline CDR1 and CDR2 sequences are MNHNS and SASEGT. J is TRBJ1-2 and V is TRBV6-1, with D maybe TRBD1 (6 bases). Sequenced: PBMCs. The source is a woman aged 25 to 39 in good health and CMV-seronegative. CDR3 sequence: CASRGIRGHYGYTF. The CDR3 bases are TGTGCCAGCAGGGGTATCAGGGGTCATTATGGCTACACCTTC.